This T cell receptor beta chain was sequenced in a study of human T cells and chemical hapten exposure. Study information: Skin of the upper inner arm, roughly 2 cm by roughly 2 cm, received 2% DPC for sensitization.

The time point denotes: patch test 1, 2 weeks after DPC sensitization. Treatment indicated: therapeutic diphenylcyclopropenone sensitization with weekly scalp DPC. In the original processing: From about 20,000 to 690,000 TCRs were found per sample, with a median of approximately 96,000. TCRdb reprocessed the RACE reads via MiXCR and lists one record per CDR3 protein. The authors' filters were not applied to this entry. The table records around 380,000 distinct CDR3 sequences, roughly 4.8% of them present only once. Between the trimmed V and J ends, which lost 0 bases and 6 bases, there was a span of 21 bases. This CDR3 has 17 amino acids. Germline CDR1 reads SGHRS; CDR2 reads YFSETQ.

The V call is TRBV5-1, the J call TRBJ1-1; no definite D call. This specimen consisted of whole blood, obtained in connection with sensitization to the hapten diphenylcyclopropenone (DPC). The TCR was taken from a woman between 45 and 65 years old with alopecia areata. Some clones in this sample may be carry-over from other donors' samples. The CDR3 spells CASSLALSGLSGSEAFF. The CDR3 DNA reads TGCGCCAGCAGCTTGGCCCTCTCAGGACTGAGTGGCTCTGAAGCTTTCTTT.